Listed below are T cell receptor beta chains from one sample, sequenced in a study of blood T cell repertoires in COVID-19. Sequencing used immunoSEQ multiplex PCR; TCRdb keeps in-frame clones, though not all of them. Among 40,000 or so clones, 75% to 90% were seen once, and the ten largest hold 0.3% to 0.5%. Sequenced sample: peripheral blood. The source is a human donor in a cohort sampled during active COVID-19. Both conserved end residues are part of each CDR3. Each record gives: CDR3 protein, J gene, clone size, V gene. Expanded clones get a size class; other rows say once, few or many, or leave the size out.

CDR3 protein: CASKMTGIFYGYTF
J gene: TRBJ1-2
clone size: NA
V gene: TRBV19

CDR3 protein: CASSETADRGAYEQYF
J gene: TRBJ2-7
clone size: NA
V gene: TRBV2

CDR3 protein: CASSLGLNQKEVAFF
J gene: TRBJ1-1
clone size: NA
V gene: TRBV5-4

CDR3 protein: CASSPGSFGGLYEQYF
J gene: TRBJ2-7
clone size: NA
V gene: TRBV11-2

CDR3 protein: CASSLIGGARDGYTF
J gene: TRBJ1-2
clone size: once
V gene: TRBV11-2

CDR3 protein: CASSRTWRVYNEQFF
J gene: TRBJ2-1
clone size: NA
V gene: TRBV6-5

CDR3 protein: CASSPGSYEQYF
J gene: TRBJ2-7
clone size: once
V gene: TRBV19

CDR3 protein: CASSSGGLGGTDNSPLHF
J gene: TRBJ1-6
clone size: NA
V gene: TRBV9

CDR3 protein: CASSSGTGNSPLHF
J gene: TRBJ1-6
clone size: NA
V gene: TRBV7-2

CDR3 protein: CASSLLSRRGAHYEQYF
J gene: TRBJ2-7
clone size: NA
V gene: TRBV11-2

CDR3 protein: CASSVTGGSPGANVLTF
J gene: TRBJ2-6
clone size: NA
V gene: TRBV25-1

CDR3 protein: CASTRLSGNSYEQYF
J gene: TRBJ2-7
clone size: NA
V gene: TRBV5-4

CDR3 protein: CASSLVGGYEQYF
J gene: TRBJ2-7
clone size: NA
V gene: TRBV5-1

CDR3 protein: CASSLVGGYGYTF
J gene: TRBJ1-2
clone size: NA
V gene: TRBV27

CDR3 protein: CASLSGAYGYTF
J gene: TRBJ1-2
clone size: NA
V gene: TRBV21-1

CDR3 protein: CASSFQGSAEAFF
J gene: TRBJ1-1
clone size: NA
V gene: TRBV12-3/TRBV12-4

CDR3 protein: CASSLVAGRAGYEQYF
J gene: TRBJ2-7
clone size: NA
V gene: TRBV7-2

CDR3 protein: CASSPGTGDEKLFF
J gene: TRBJ1-4
clone size: NA
V gene: TRBV7-2

CDR3 protein: CASSSYKYGQGAFGYTF
J gene: TRBJ1-2
clone size: NA
V gene: TRBV11-2

CDR3 protein: CASSYRGLSYEQYF
J gene: TRBJ2-7
clone size: NA
V gene: TRBV19

CDR3 protein: CASSEGQGADYGYTF
J gene: TRBJ1-2
clone size: few
V gene: TRBV6-1

CDR3 protein: CASSHPLISGANVLTF
J gene: TRBJ2-6
clone size: NA
V gene: TRBV4-1

CDR3 protein: CASSLVPGGYGYTF
J gene: TRBJ1-2
clone size: NA
V gene: TRBV5-1

CDR3 protein: CASKSTGVLMNTEAFF
J gene: TRBJ1-1
clone size: NA
V gene: TRBV5-1

CDR3 protein: CASSQIRIAGQGNSPLHF
J gene: TRBJ1-6
clone size: NA
V gene: TRBV4-3

CDR3 protein: CASSRDRTTYEQYF
J gene: TRBJ2-7
clone size: NA
V gene: TRBV5-4

CDR3 protein: CASSLFSGTEAFF
J gene: TRBJ1-1
clone size: NA
V gene: TRBV5-1

CDR3 protein: CASSKVSERGGVLRNIQYF
J gene: TRBJ2-4
clone size: NA
V gene: TRBV21-1

CDR3 protein: CASSPQGGGEAFF
J gene: TRBJ1-1
clone size: NA
V gene: TRBV7-2

CDR3 protein: CASSLDRGNTIYF
J gene: TRBJ1-3
clone size: NA
V gene: TRBV5-4

CDR3 protein: CASSLRTGDSYEQYF
J gene: TRBJ2-7
clone size: NA
V gene: TRBV7-2

CDR3 protein: CASSFVSYGYTF
J gene: TRBJ1-2
clone size: NA
V gene: TRBV5-6

CDR3 protein: CASSQDSTSGTYEQYF
J gene: TRBJ2-7
clone size: NA
V gene: TRBV3-1/TRBV3-2

CDR3 protein: CASSLNPTDSNNGEQYF
J gene: TRBJ2-7
clone size: NA
V gene: TRBV9

CDR3 protein: CASSPRDSSYEQYF
J gene: TRBJ2-7
clone size: NA
V gene: TRBV18

CDR3 protein: CGTAQGSEKLFF
J gene: TRBJ1-4
clone size: NA
V gene: TRBV29-1

CDR3 protein: CASSPSRTPGSPLHF
J gene: TRBJ1-6
clone size: NA
V gene: TRBV18

CDR3 protein: CASSPHPNYGYTF
J gene: TRBJ1-2
clone size: NA
V gene: TRBV7-2

CDR3 protein: CATSGTGTADTEAFF
J gene: TRBJ1-1
clone size: NA
V gene: TRBV24-1

CDR3 protein: CASSLGLDYGYTF
J gene: TRBJ1-2
clone size: NA
V gene: TRBV7-9

CDR3 protein: CASSLSVTGWRSPLHF
J gene: TRBJ1-6
clone size: NA
V gene: TRBV5-4

CDR3 protein: CASSQETGATEKLFF
J gene: TRBJ1-4
clone size: NA
V gene: TRBV4-3

CDR3 protein: CASSYSPYFRDQFGGTEAFF
J gene: TRBJ1-1
clone size: once
V gene: TRBV6-2/TRBV6-3

CDR3 protein: CASSPVGGPKSYEQYF
J gene: TRBJ2-7
clone size: NA
V gene: TRBV5-6

CDR3 protein: CASSLDAGDTEAFF
J gene: TRBJ1-1
clone size: NA
V gene: TRBV11-3

CDR3 protein: CASSYAGGTEAFF
J gene: TRBJ1-1
clone size: NA
V gene: TRBV6-2/TRBV6-3

CDR3 protein: CASSYPGQDYGYTF
J gene: TRBJ1-2
clone size: once
V gene: TRBV6-6

CDR3 protein: CASTIGADAYEQYF
J gene: TRBJ2-7
clone size: few
V gene: TRBV3-1/TRBV3-2

CDR3 protein: CASSWGDSHNEQFF
J gene: TRBJ2-1
clone size: once
V gene: TRBV5-1

CDR3 protein: CASSPRRGLNGYTF
J gene: TRBJ1-2
clone size: NA
V gene: TRBV6-5

CDR3 protein: CATLTGRNQPQHF
J gene: TRBJ1-5
clone size: NA
V gene: TRBV21-1

CDR3 protein: CSISELWSSGANVLTF
J gene: TRBJ2-6
clone size: NA
V gene: TRBV29-1

CDR3 protein: CASSGRDRATYEQYF
J gene: TRBJ2-7
clone size: NA
V gene: TRBV11-3

CDR3 protein: CASSLERGSVGYTF
J gene: TRBJ1-2
clone size: NA
V gene: TRBV11-2

CDR3 protein: CASSIRGGEAFF
J gene: TRBJ1-1
clone size: NA
V gene: TRBV19

CDR3 protein: CAISGTGGLPGANVLTF
J gene: TRBJ2-6
clone size: NA
V gene: TRBV10-3

CDR3 protein: CASSLGRTGGVVNTEAFF
J gene: TRBJ1-1
clone size: once
V gene: TRBV11-2

CDR3 protein: CASSDLRHLSHEQYF
J gene: TRBJ2-7
clone size: few
V gene: TRBV6-1